This T cell receptor (beta chain) was identified in a study of T cell responses to AZD1222 COVID-19 vaccine. The CDR3 totals 12 residues. Germline assignment: CDR1 SGHDN and CDR2 FVKESK. The V and J ends lost 4 bases and 10 bases respectively, with 11 bases between them. Study findings and constraints: Regions left unmutated in variants are reportedly the target of nearly half of spike-specific TCRs. Rises in breadth and depth of Spike-specific TCRs came after two AZD1222 doses. Repertoires were collected only later (after the peak T cell response had occurred).

TCRdb's table, derived via immunoSEQ multiplex PCR, lists solely in-frame clones and lacks some. This table holds 100,000 to 120,000 clones, 81% found once. This clone has a single count. Its specificity is not known. The clonotype comes from an adult in good health. The J gene is TRBJ2-1, the V gene TRBV14; D is unclear. This specimen consisted of peripheral blood, obtained on day 0 of AZD1222 vaccination. The CDR3 loop reads CASSLLSYEQFF. The DNA of the CDR3 is TGTGCCAGCAGCCTCCTTAGCTACGAGCAGTTCTTC.